Listed here are 17 T cell receptor beta chains from one sample, sequenced in a study of neurological immune-mediated disorders. TCRdb redid the calling of the 5' RACE reads with MiXCR, one entry per CDR3 protein. The table lists 16,000 or so distinct CDR3 sequences, 9% to 10% of them singletons. Sequencing input: CD8+ T cells from blood. Receptors were obtained from a man in his fifties in good health.

In its sample, this clonotype is medium-sized. V and J are TRBV5-1 and TRBJ2-1; TRBD2 matches at 7 bases. CDR1 and CDR2 (germline): SGHRS, YFSETQ. The CDR3 is made up of 14 amino acids. After removal of 4 bases from V and 7 bases from J, the junction contained 8 bases not matched to a gene. This CDR3 is CASSPRGVGNEQFF. CDR3 coding DNA: TGCGCCAGCAGCCCTCGGGGGGTAGGTAATGAGCAGTTCTTC.

This clonotype was seen ten or more times. The rearrangement joins TRBV30 to TRBJ2-3; TRBD1 matches at 10 bases. CDR1 and CDR2 from the germline V gene are GTSNPN and SVGIG (reference sequence). The CDR3 is made up of 13 amino acids. V gave up 5 bases and J gave up 5 bases; unmatched junction bases: 4. The CDR3 region is CAWDGQGGDTQYF. CDR3 DNA sequence: TGTGCCTGGGATGGACAGGGGGGAGATACGCAGTATTTT.

This clonotype was recorded many times. This chain links TRBV20-1 with TRBJ2-3; TRBD2 aligns across 9 bases. Germline V gene sequence: CDR1 DFQATT, CDR2 SNEGSKA (reference sequence). The ends lost 6 bases at V and 0 bases at J; junction bases unmatched: 10. The CDR3 runs 16 residues. CDR3 region: CSARGLADSSTDTQYF. The CDR3, as DNA: TGCAGTGCAAGGGGACTAGCAGATTCTAGCACAGATACGCAGTATTTT.

Concerning this clonotype itself: At one boundary the junction diverges from the germline segment, which might be a read error. The chain is built from TRBV28 and TRBJ2-7; D remains unclear. Germline lookup yields CDR1 MDHEN and CDR2 SYDVKM. CDR3 length equals 15 residues. In DNA form, the CDR3 reads TGTGCCAACAGTCGACCTCCAGGAAGCTCCTACGAGCAGTACTTC. This sequence encodes CANSRPPGSSYEQYF.

This clonotype appeared many times. The chain carries TRBV15 and TRBJ2-5; D not certain. CDR3 size: 13 residues. The germline gives CDR1 LNHNV, CDR2 YYDKDF (reference sequence). V was trimmed by 0 bases and J by 5 bases, leaving 7 bases between them. The CDR3 loop is CATSRDIEETQYF. The CDR3 DNA follows: TGTGCCACCAGCAGAGATATTGAGGAGACCCAGTACTTC.

This clonotype was seen many times. V usage is TRBV10-3 and J usage is TRBJ2-7, with a possible D match to TRBD2 (5 bases). The V and J ends lost 10 bases and 4 bases respectively, with 8 bases between them. The CDR3 consists of 10 residues. Germline CDR1 and CDR2: ENHRY and SYGVKD. This CDR3 reads CATRGYEQYF. The CDR3 coding sequence is TGTGCCACCCGGGGTTACGAGCAGTACTTC.

This clonotype came up many times. The chain carries TRBV27 and TRBJ2-6, with TRBD1 matching over 8 bases. Trimming took 5 bases from V and 2 from J; bases not matched to a gene: 2. This CDR3 contains 15 residues. From germline, CDR1 is MNHEY and CDR2 SMNVEV (reference sequence). Here the CDR3 DNA reads TGTGCCAGCAGTCTGGGACAGGCTGGGGCCAACGTCCTGACTTTC. It codes for CASSLGQAGANVLTF. Drawing the rest from reference TRBV27 and TRBJ2-6, the complete variable domain is EAQVTQNPRYLITVTGKKLTVTCSQNMNHEYMSWYRQDPGLGLRQIYYSMNVEVTDKGDVPEGYKVSRKEKRNFPLILESPSPNQTSLYFCASSLGQAGANVLTFGAGSRLTVL.

As regards this clonotype: The DNA is omitted, as the CDR3 cannot be located on it reliably, and the CDR3 follows TCRdb's listing. The V gene is TRBV28, the J gene TRBJ2-7; the listed D gene, TRBD2, was not tested against the DNA. The CDR3 sequence runs 13 residues, both termini included. Germline values: CDR1 MDHEN, CDR2 SYDVKM. CDR3 sequence reads: CASILALAGERYF.

This clonotype was picked up many times. The rearrangement links TRBV29-1 to TRBJ2-1; 9 positions agree with TRBD1. CDR1 and CDR2 from the germline V gene are SQVTM and ANQGSEA. There are 14 residues in the CDR3. Trimming cost V 7 bases and J 9 bases; bases outside gene matches: 13. This CDR3 reads CSGRGTGYRSEQFF. CDR3 nucleotide sequence: TGCAGCGGCCGAGGGACAGGGTATAGGTCTGAGCAGTTCTTC.

This clonotype occurred many times. This chain joins TRBV2 and TRBJ2-1; TRBD2 matches at 11 bases. The V segment lost 5 bases and the J segment 2 bases; nucleotides outside the gene matches: 11. Germline loops: CDR1 SNHLY, CDR2 FYNNEI. This CDR3 region has 18 residues. CDR3 region: CASSTLAGGGPAYNEQFF. The CDR3 nucleotides are TGTGCCAGCAGTACTCTAGCGGGAGGAGGGCCCGCCTACAATGAGCAGTTCTTC. Based on the CDR3 plus reference TRBV2 and TRBJ2-1, the full variable domain is EPEVTQTPSHQVTQMGQEVILRCVPISNHLYFYWYRQILGQKVEFLVSFYNNEISEKSEIFDDQFSVERPDGSNFTLKIRSTKLEDSAMYFCASSTLAGGGPAYNEQFFGPGTRLTVL.

The table lists this clonotype with a few counts. This chain uses TRBV5-4 with TRBJ1-1, with D possibly TRBD1 on 6 matching bases. CDR3 size: 14 residues. CDR1 is SGHNT, CDR2 YYREEE, per germline (reference sequence). V lost 3 bases to trimming and J lost 3 bases, with 12 bases between them. The CDR3 region is CASSSQGFYTEAFF. DNA for the CDR3: TGTGCCAGCAGCTCCCAGGGGTTTTACACTGAAGCTTTCTTT.

The sample holds many counts of this clonotype. The rearrangement uses TRBV4-2 and TRBJ1-2; no reliable D call. The CDR3 spans 13 residues. Trimming took 4 bases from V and 0 from J, leaving 6 bases between them. CDR1 is LGHNA, CDR2 YNFKEQ, per germline. The CDR3 DNA sequence: TGTGCCAGCAGCCCGACCACTAACTATGGCTACACCTTC. Protein: CASSPTTNYGYTF.

This clonotype showed up many times. This sequence joins TRBV6-2 or TRBV6-3 and TRBJ2-1, with TRBD1 identical over 10 bases. The CDR3 contains 15 residues. Germline CDR1 reads MNHEY; CDR2 reads SVGEGT. Trimming removed 4 bases from V and 0 bases from J; junction bases left unmatched: 0. CDR3 protein: CASSWTGGSYNEQFF. The CDR3 nucleotides are TGTGCCAGCAGTTGGACAGGGGGCTCCTACAATGAGCAGTTCTTC.

This clonotype appeared many times. The rearrangement uses TRBV5-5 and TRBJ2-7; TRBD2 agrees at 11 bases. V was clipped by 0 bases and J by 6 bases; unmatched bases: 2. Germline V gene lookup returns CDR1 SGHKS and CDR2 YYEKEE (reference sequence). The CDR3 runs 14 residues. The CDR3 DNA sequence: TGTGCCAGCAGCTTGGTAGCGGGAGGGCTCGAGCAGTACTTC. Translating it yields CASSLVAGGLEQYF.

This clonotype was picked up many times. The chain joins TRBV4-3 to TRBJ1-1; D is perhaps TRBD1 (6 bases). CDR1 is LGHNA and CDR2 is YSLEER in the germline V gene. Trimming pared 4 bases from V and 2 bases from J, leaving 14 bases between. CDR3 length: 15 residues. The CDR3 DNA sequence: TGCGCCAGCAGCCGCTGGGGGGGCCCCAACACTGAAGCTTTCTTT. Its translation is CASSRWGGPNTEAFF.

This clonotype was seen at least ten times. This rearrangement joins TRBV20-1 to TRBJ2-5; perhaps TRBD1 as D (5 bases). The CDR3 consists of 14 residues. Looked up from germline, CDR1 is DFQATT and CDR2 is SNEGSKA (reference sequence). V lost 0 bases, J lost 5 bases, and 13 bases lay in between. The CDR3 reads CSAREGRDAETQYF. CDR3 bases: TGCAGTGCTAGAGAGGGCAGGGATGCCGAGACCCAGTACTTC.

This clonotype was observed many times. This chain connects TRBV3-1 to TRBJ2-7; D may match TRBD1 or TRBD2 (5 bases each). With 3 bases removed from V and 5 bases from J, the gap between germline ends came to 23 bases. The germline gives CDR1 LGHDT, CDR2 YNNKEL (reference sequence). The CDR3 has 17 residues. The CDR3 coding sequence is TGTGCCAGCAGCCAGGGGGTCGGCCGCTCAGCCCAGGACGAGCAGTACTTC. Its translation: CASSQGVGRSAQDEQYF.